Each of the 8 T cell receptor beta chains below was sequenced from the same sample in a study of blood T cell repertoires in COVID-19. Assay: immunoSEQ multiplex PCR; the TCRdb copy retains only in-frame clones and omits some. The sample includes around 470,000 clones, roughly 88% seen only once; the top ten take 0.6%. Sequences were obtained from PBMCs or T cells enriched from blood (not recorded which). The receptors shown here come from a young man who had recovered from COVID-19.

The chain recombines TRBV19 with TRBJ1-4; TRBD1 matches at 9 bases. The CDR3 contains 14 residues. Unmatched junction bases numbered 8, after V lost 8 bases and J lost 7 bases. CDR1 LNHDA and CDR2 SQIVND come from the germline V gene (reference sequence). The chain's CDR3 is CASHTGTGTEKLFF. CDR3 nucleotides: TGTGCCAGTCATACCGGGACAGGGACTGAAAAACTGTTTTTT.

Here the CDR3 reads CATSRDRGVPEAFF. CDR3 DNA: TGTGCCACCAGCAGAGATCGGGGGGTACCTGAAGCTTTCTTT. The chain couples TRBV15 to TRBJ1-1; D is perhaps TRBD1 (5 bases). Germline CDR1 is LNHNV and CDR2 is YYDKDF (reference sequence). This CDR3 comprises 14 residues. The V end lost 0 bases, the J end lost 6 bases, and 11 bases lay between the germline ends.

This rearrangement joins TRBV28 to TRBJ1-3; 8 bases agree with TRBD1. Germline-derived CDR1 and CDR2 are MDHEN and SYDVKM. V dropped 2 bases and J dropped 4; count of bases not matched to a gene: 7. The CDR3 is 16 residues long. DNA for the CDR3: TGTGCCAGCAGTTTAGGCCAGGGGGCTTCGGGAAACACCATATATTTT. Residues: CASSLGQGASGNTIYF.

J is TRBJ1-1 and V is TRBV27; weak D call: TRBD1 (5 bases). This CDR3 comprises 13 residues. Germline-derived CDR1 and CDR2 are MNHEY and SMNVEV (reference sequence). V gave up 5 bases and J gave up 8 bases, with 15 bases separating them. CDR3 sequence reads: CASSILSGREAFF. Here the CDR3 DNA reads TGTGCCAGCAGTATCCTCTCAGGGCGAGAAGCTTTCTTT.

V is TRBV5-1 and J is TRBJ2-5, with TRBD2 matching 7 bases. Germline CDR1 is SGHRS and CDR2 is YFSETQ. V lost 1 base to trimming and J lost 2 bases; unmatched junction nucleotides: 8. The CDR3 totals 16 residues. In DNA, the CDR3 is TGCGCCAGCAGCTTGACCGGGACTACCCCTCAAGAGACCCAGTACTTC. This gives the protein CASSLTGTTPQETQYF.

The V and J genes are TRBV14 and TRBJ1-2; the match to TRBD1 covers 8 bases. Germline V CDR1 and CDR2: SGHDN, FVKESK. Losses at the gene ends were 1 base for V and 2 bases for J; bases not matched to a gene: 3. The length of the CDR3 is 15 residues. The CDR3 here is CASSQAGTGNYGYTF. In nucleotides, the CDR3 is TGTGCCAGCAGCCAAGCCGGGACAGGAAACTATGGCTACACCTTC.

The chain joins TRBV5-1 to TRBJ2-3; 10 positions match TRBD1. Germline V gives CDR1 SGHRS, CDR2 YFSETQ. This CDR3 contains 14 residues. V dropped 4 bases and J dropped 5; count of bases not matched to a gene: 4. The CDR3 loop is CASSPGTGVDTQYF. The CDR3 DNA follows: TGCGCCAGCAGCCCTGGGACAGGGGTAGATACGCAGTATTTT.

The V and J genes are TRBV5-5 and TRBJ1-1; 7 bases map to TRBD1. The CDR3 length is 14 residues. The trim removed 1 base at V and 6 bases at J, leaving 6 bases unmatched. Looked up from germline, CDR1 is SGHKS and CDR2 is YYEKEE (reference sequence). The CDR3 is CASSLLQGWAEAFF. CDR3 nucleotide sequence: TGTGCCAGCAGCTTGTTACAGGGGTGGGCTGAAGCTTTCTTT.